This T cell receptor beta chain is from a study of shared clonotypes between healthy human individuals. Study-wide results and caveats: Clonotype sharing levels among donors were expected to vary with sequencing depth. Larger estimated richness was generally recorded for naive subsets relative to memory subsets.

The table came from immunoSEQ multiplex PCR; TCRdb's copy has only in-frame clones and leaves some out. The sample records over a million clones, 70% to 80% being singletons. The donor cohort consisted entirely of Caucasian adults residing in Nashville, Tennessee. Into CD45RA+ naive and CD45RA-negative memory subsets, the CD4+ cells were split. Comment on this clone: Its antigen remains unidentified.

The CDR3 sequence is 14 residues long. Between the trimmed V and J ends, which lost 5 bases and 0 bases, there was a span of 10 bases. Germline CDR1 and CDR2: SGHTA and FQGNSA. The sample was memory CD4+ T cells sorted from blood. Described subset: CD45RA-negative fraction. This TCR came from a man aged 18 to 30 in good health. The chain combines TRBV7-2 with TRBJ1-2; weak D call: TRBD1 (5 bases). CDR3 nucleotide sequence: TGTGCCAGCAGCCCAGCAGGGTCTAACTATGGCTACACCTTC. Translation gives CASSPAGSNYGYTF. Filled out from reference TRBV7-2 and TRBJ1-2, the complete variable domain reads GAGVSQSPSNKVTEKGKDVELRCDPISGHTALYWYRQSLGQGLEFLIYFQGNSAPDKSGLPSDRFSAERTGGSVSTLTIQRTQQEDSAVYLCASSPAGSNYGYTFGSGTRLTVV.